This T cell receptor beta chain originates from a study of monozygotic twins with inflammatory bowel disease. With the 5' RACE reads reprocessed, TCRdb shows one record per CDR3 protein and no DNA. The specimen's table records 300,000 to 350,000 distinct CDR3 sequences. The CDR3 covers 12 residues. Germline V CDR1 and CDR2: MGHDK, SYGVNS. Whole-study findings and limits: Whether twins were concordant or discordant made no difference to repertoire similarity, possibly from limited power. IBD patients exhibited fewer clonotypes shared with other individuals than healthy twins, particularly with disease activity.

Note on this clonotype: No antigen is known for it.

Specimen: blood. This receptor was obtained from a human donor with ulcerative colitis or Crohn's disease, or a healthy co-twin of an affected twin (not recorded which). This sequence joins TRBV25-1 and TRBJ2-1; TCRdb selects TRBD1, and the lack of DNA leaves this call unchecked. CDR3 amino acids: CASTGTDNEQFF.